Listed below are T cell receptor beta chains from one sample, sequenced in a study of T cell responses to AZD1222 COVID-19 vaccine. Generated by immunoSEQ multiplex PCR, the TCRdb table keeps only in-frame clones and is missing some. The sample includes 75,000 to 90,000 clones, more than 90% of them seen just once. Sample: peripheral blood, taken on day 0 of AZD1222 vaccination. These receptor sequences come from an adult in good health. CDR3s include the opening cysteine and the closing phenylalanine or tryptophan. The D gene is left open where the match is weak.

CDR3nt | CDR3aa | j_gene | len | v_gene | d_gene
TGTGCCAGCAGCCTTGCCCTAGGGGAGCTTCTCTTT | CASSLALGELLF | TRBJ1-1 | 12 | TRBV3-1/TRBV3-2 | .
TGCACCAGCAGCCAAGATAAGGGGAGGAATTCACCCCTCCACTTT | CTSSQDKGRNSPLHF | TRBJ1-6 | 15 | TRBV1 | .
TGTGCCAGCAGCTTGTCAAAGACCCAGTACTTC | CASSLSKTQYF | TRBJ2-5 | 11 | TRBV11-2 | .
TGTGCCAGCAGCCTCACGAACTCTGGAAACACCATATATTTT | CASSLTNSGNTIYF | TRBJ1-3 | 14 | TRBV3-1/TRBV3-2 | .
TGTGCCAGTAGTATGGATGGGGGGTGGATCACTGAAGCTTTCTTT | CASSMDGGWITEAFF | TRBJ1-1 | 15 | TRBV19 | .
TGTGCCAGCAGCCAAAAGGGTTCAAGTCGGGGCTACGAGCAGTACTTC | CASSQKGSSRGYEQYF | TRBJ2-7 | 16 | TRBV14 | .
TGTGCCAGCAGCTCGACAGGGGAGCCCTACAATGAGCAGTTCTTC | CASSSTGEPYNEQFF | TRBJ2-1 | 15 | TRBV11-3 | TRBD1
TGTGCCAGCAGTATTGAAGGGGGCGATCAGCCCCAGCATTTT | CASSIEGGDQPQHF | TRBJ1-5 | 14 | TRBV6-4 | TRBD1
TGTGCCAGCTCACGAGAGGGGACTGAAGCTTTCTTT | CASSREGTEAFF | TRBJ1-1 | 12 | TRBV18 | .
TGTGCCAGCAGCCCCGGAGGGAGGACTGAAGCTTTCTTT | CASSPGGRTEAFF | TRBJ1-1 | 13 | TRBV7-8 | .
TGTGCCAGCAGCCAAGGGGCGGTTGGGGAGCAGTTCTTC | CASSQGAVGEQFF | TRBJ2-1 | 13 | TRBV3-1/TRBV3-2 | .
TGTGCCAGCAGTATGGACTTTTACTCTGGAAACACCATATATTTT | CASSMDFYSGNTIYF | TRBJ1-3 | 15 | TRBV28 | .